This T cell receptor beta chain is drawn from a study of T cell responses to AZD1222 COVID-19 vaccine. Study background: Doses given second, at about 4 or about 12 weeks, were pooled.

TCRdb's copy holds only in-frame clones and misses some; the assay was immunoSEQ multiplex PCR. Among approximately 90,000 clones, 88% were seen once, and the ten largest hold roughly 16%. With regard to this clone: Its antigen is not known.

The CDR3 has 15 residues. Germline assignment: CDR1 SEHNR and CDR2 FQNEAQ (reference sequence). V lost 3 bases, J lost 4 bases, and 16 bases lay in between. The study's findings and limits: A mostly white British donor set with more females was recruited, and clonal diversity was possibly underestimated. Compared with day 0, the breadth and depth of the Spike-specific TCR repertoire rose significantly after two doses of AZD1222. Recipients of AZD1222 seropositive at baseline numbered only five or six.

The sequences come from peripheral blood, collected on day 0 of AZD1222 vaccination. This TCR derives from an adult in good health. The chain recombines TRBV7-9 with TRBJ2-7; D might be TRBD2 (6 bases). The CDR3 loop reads CASSLEVWGVYEQYF. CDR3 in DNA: TGTGCCAGCAGCTTGGAAGTATGGGGGGTTTACGAGCAGTACTTC.